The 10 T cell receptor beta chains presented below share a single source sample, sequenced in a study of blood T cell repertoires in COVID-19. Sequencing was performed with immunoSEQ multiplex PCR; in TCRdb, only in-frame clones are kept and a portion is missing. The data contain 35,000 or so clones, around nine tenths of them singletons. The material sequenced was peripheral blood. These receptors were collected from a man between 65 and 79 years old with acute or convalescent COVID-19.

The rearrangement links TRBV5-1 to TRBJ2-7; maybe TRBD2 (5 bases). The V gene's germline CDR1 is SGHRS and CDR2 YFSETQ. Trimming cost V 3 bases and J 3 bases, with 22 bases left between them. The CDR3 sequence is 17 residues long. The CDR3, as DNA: TGCGCCAGCAGCTCCCCGGCCGGGAATAAGGAAATCTACGAGCAGTACTTC. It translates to CASSSPAGNKEIYEQYF.

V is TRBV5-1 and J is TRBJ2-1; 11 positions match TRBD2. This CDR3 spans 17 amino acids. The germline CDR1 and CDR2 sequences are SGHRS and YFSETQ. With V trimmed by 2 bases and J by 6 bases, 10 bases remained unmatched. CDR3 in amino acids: CASSLLAGEWGRNEQFF. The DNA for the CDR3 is TGCGCCAGCAGCTTACTAGCGGGAGAATGGGGGCGCAATGAGCAGTTCTTC.

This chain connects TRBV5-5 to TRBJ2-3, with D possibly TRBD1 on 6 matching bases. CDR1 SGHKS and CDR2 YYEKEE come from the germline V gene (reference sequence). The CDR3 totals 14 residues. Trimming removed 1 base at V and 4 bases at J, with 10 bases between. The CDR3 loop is CASSLFGGPDTQYF. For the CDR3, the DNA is TGTGCCAGCAGCTTGTTTGGGGGCCCAGATACGCAGTATTTT. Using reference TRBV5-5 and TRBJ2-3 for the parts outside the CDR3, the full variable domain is DAGVTQSPTHLIKTRGQQVTLRCSPISGHKSVSWYQQVLGQGPQFIFQYYEKEERGRGNFPDRFSARQFPNYSSELNVNALLLGDSALYLCASSLFGGPDTQYFGPGTRLTVL.

The CDR3 coding sequence is TGTGCCAGCAGCTTCAGGGGGAGCTCCTACGAGCAGTACTTC. Encoded protein: CASSFRGSSYEQYF. The chain has TRBV6-5 and TRBJ2-7, with TRBD1 matching 7 bases. J was trimmed by 0 bases and V by 6 bases; bases with no gene match: 5. This CDR3 is 14 amino acids long. Germline V gene lookup returns CDR1 MNHEY and CDR2 SVGAGI.

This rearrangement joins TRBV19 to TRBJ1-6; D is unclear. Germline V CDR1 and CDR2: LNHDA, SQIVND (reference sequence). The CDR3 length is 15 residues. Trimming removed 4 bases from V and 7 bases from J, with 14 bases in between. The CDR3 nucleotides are TGTGCCAGTAGTACGTTTCAGATGGAGAATTCACCCCTCCACTTT. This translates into CASSTFQMENSPLHF.

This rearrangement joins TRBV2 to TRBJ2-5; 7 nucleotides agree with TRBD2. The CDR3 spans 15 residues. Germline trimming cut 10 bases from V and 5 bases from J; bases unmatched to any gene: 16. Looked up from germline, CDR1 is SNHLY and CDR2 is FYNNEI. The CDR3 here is CAIGGRIGLIETQYF. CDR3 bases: TGTGCCATCGGGGGGAGAATAGGTTTAATCGAGACCCAGTACTTC.

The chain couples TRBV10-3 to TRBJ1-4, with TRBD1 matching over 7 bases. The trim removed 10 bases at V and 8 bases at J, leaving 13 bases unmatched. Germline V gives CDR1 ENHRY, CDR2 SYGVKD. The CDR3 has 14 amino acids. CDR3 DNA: TGTGCCACGAGGGACGTCAGGGGGGAAGAAAAACTGTTTTTT. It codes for CATRDVRGEEKLFF.

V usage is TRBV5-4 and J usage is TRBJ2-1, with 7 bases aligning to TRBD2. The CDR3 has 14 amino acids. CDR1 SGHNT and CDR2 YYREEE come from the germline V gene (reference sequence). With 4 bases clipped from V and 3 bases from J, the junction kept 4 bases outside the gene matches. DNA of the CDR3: TGTGCCAGCAGCGTGGGGGGGGACTACAATGAGCAGTTCTTC. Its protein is CASSVGGDYNEQFF.

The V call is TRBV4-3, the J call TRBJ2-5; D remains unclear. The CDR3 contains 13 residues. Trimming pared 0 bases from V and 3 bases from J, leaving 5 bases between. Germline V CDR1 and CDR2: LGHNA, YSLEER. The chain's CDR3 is CASSQDLEETQYF. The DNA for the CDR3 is TGCGCCAGCAGCCAAGATCTAGAAGAGACCCAGTACTTC.

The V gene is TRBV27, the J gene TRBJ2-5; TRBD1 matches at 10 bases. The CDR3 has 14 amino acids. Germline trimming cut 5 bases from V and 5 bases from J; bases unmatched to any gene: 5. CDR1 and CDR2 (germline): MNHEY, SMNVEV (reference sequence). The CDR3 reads CASSPGTGVETQYF. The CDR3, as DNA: TGTGCCAGCAGTCCAGGGACAGGGGTTGAGACCCAGTACTTC.